One and the same sample provided the 3 T cell receptor beta chains below, sequenced in a study of beta chain features in type 1 diabetes. TCRB transcripts that were expressed got sequenced, as all of the isolated RNA had been reverse transcribed. The method was immunoSEQ multiplex PCR; TCRdb's version includes in-frame clones alone and lacks a portion of them. This table holds about 260,000 clones, 68% found once. The sample comprised naive CD4+ T cells from blood. The receptor set was obtained from a man aged 25-45 years in good health.

The chain uses TRBV28 and TRBJ2-1; TRBD2 agrees at 12 bases. The trim removed 6 bases at V and 7 bases at J, leaving 7 bases unmatched. CDR1 is MDHEN and CDR2 is SYDVKM in the germline V gene. There are 15 residues in the CDR3. The DNA of the CDR3 is TGTGCCAGCAGCGCGAGACTAGCGGGAGAAAATGAGCAGTTCTTC. Its translation is CASSARLAGENEQFF.

The rearrangement links TRBV7-8 to TRBJ2-3; possible D gene TRBD2, 6 bases. V was shortened by 3 bases and J by 4 bases, with 11 bases between the two germline ends. The CDR3 is 14 residues long. Germline V gives CDR1 SGHVS, CDR2 FQNEAQ. The chain's CDR3 is CASSFKGTPDTQYF. Here the CDR3 DNA reads TGTGCCAGCAGCTTTAAGGGGACTCCAGATACGCAGTATTTT.

The V and J genes are TRBV5-4 and TRBJ2-5; 8 bases line up with TRBD2. CDR1 is SGHNT, CDR2 YYREEE, per germline (reference sequence). This CDR3 has 14 amino acids. V lost 2 bases, J lost 3 bases, and 3 bases stayed unmatched. CDR3 loop: CASSFPRGEETQYF. CDR3 DNA: TGTGCCAGCAGCTTCCCGCGGGGGGAAGAGACCCAGTACTTC.